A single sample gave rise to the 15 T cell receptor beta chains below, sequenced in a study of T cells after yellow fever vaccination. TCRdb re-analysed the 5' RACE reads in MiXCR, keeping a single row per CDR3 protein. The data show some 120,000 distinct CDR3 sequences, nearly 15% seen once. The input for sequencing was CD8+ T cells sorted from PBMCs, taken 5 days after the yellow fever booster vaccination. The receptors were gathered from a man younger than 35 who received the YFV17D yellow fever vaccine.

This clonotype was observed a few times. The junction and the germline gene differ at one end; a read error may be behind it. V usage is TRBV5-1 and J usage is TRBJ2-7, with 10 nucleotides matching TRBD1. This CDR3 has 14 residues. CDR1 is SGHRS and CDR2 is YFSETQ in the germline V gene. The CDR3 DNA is TGCGCCAACAGCCCGGGACAGGGGAAGAACGAGCAGTACTTC. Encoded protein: CANSPGQGKNEQYF.

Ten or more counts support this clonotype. The CDR3 region has the DNA TGTGCCACCGAGGGGGGGGACTCAAACTCTGGGGCCAACGTCCTGACTTTC. This gives the protein CATEGGDSNSGANVLTF. The chain has TRBV6-1 and TRBJ2-6; perhaps TRBD2 as D (7 bases). Germline CDR1 MNHNS, CDR2 SASEGT. V gave up 10 bases and J gave up 0 bases, with 19 bases separating them. This CDR3 is built from 17 residues.

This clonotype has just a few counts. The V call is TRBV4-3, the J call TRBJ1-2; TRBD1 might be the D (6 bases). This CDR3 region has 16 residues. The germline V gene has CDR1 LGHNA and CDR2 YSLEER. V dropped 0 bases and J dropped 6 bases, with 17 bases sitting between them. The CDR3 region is CASSQDSGGQPDGYTF. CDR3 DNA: TGCGCCAGCAGCCAAGATTCGGGCGGACAGCCGGATGGCTACACCTTC.

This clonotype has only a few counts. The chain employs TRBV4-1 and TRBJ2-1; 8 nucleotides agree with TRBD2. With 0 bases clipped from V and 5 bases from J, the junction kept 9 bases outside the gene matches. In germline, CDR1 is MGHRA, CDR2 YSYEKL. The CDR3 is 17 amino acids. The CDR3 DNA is TGCGCCAGCAGCCAAGATGATGCGGGGGGCCTAAACAATGAGCAGTTCTTC. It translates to CASSQDDAGGLNNEQFF.

The CDR3 reads CASSVGGSDEQFF. CDR3 coding DNA: TGTGCCAGCAGCGTAGGCGGCAGCGATGAGCAGTTCTTC. The chain links TRBV9 to TRBJ2-1; D gene ambiguous. V dropped 0 bases and J dropped 8 bases, with 9 bases sitting between them. Per germline, CDR1 SGDLS and CDR2 YYNGEE. This CDR3 is 13 amino acids long.

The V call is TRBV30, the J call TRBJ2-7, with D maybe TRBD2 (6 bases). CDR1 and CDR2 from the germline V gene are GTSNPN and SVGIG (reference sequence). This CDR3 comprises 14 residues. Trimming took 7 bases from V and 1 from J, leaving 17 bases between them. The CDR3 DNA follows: TGTGCCTCGACGACCGGGACTGCGTCCTACGAGCAGTACTTC. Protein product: CASTTGTASYEQYF.

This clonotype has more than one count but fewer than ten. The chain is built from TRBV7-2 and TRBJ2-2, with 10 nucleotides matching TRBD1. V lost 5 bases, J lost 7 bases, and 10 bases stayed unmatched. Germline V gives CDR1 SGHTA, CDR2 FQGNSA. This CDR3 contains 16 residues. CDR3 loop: CASSQTGTGEIGELFF. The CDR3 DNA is TGTGCCAGCAGCCAAACCGGGACAGGGGAAATCGGGGAGCTGTTTTTT. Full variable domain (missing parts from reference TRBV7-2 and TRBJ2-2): GAGVSQSPSNKVTEKGKDVELRCDPISGHTALYWYRQSLGQGLEFLIYFQGNSAPDKSGLPSDRFSAERTGGSVSTLTIQRTQQEDSAVYLCASSQTGTGEIGELFFGEGSRLTVL.

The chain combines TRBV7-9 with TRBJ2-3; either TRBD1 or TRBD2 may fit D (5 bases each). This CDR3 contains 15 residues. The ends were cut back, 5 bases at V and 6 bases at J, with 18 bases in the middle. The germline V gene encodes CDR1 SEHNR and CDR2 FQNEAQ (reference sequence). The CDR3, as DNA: TGTGCCAGCAGCCCTCGGGGCTTACTTGGGGATACGCAGTATTTT. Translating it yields CASSPRGLLGDTQYF.

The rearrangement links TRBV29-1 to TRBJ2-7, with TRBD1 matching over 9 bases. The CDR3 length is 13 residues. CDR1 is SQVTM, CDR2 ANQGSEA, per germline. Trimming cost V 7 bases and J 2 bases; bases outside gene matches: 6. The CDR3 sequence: CSATGGATYEQYF. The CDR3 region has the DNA TGCAGCGCCACAGGGGGCGCGACCTACGAGCAGTACTTC.

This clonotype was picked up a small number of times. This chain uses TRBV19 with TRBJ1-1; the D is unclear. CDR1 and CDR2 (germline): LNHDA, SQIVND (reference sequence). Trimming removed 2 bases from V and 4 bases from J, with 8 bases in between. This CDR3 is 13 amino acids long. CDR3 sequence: CASSIRETTEAFF. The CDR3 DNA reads TGTGCCAGTAGTATACGTGAAACCACTGAAGCTTTCTTT.

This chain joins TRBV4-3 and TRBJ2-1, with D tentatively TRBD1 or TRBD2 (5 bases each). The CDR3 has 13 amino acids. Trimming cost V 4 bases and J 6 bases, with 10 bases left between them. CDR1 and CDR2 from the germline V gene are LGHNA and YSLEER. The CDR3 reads CASSLDSGNEQFF. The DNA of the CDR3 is TGCGCCAGCAGCCTCGACAGCGGCAATGAGCAGTTCTTC.

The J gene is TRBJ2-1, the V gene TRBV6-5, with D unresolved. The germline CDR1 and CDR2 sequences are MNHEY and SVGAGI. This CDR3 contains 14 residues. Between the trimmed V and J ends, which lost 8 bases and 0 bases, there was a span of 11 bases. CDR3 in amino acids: CASGTRSSYNEQFF. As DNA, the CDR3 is TGTGCCAGCGGTACTCGAAGCTCCTACAATGAGCAGTTCTTC.

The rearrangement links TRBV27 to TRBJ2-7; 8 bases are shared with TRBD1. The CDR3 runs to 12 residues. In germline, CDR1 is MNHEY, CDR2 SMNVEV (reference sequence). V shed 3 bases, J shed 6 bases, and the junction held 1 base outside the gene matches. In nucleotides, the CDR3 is TGTGCCAGCAGTTTGGACAGGGTCGAGCAGTACTTC. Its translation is CASSLDRVEQYF.

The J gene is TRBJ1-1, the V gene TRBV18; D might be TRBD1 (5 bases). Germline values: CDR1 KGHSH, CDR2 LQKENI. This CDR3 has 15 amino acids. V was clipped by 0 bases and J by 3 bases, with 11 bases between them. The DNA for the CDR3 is TGTGCCAGCTCACCACCGGGGCGCAAGTACACTGAAGCTTTCTTT. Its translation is CASSPPGRKYTEAFF.

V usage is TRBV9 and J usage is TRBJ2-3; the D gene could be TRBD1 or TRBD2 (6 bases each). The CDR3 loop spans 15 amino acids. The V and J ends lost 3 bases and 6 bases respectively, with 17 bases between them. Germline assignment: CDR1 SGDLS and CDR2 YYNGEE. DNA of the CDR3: TGTGCCAGCAGCGAACTTGGAGGGGGAAAGGATACGCAGTATTTT. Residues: CASSELGGGKDTQYF.